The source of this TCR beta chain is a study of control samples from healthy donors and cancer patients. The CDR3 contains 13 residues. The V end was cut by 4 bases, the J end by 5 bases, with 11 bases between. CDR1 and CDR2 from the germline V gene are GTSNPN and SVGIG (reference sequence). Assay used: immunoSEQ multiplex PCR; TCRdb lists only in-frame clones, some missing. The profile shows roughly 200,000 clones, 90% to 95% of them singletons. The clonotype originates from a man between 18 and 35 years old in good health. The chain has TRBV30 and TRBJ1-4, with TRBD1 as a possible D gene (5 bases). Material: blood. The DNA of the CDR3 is TGTGCCTGGAAGGGACTGGTGAATGAAAAACTGTTTTTT. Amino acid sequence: CAWKGLVNEKLFF.